This TCR beta chain was profiled in a study of identical twins. General study results and limits: Some out-of-frame alpha sequences were shared by twins, and these showed excess low generation probability. Insertions were reduced in abundant cord blood beta clonotypes but not in memory repertoires. One should note that invariant MAIT and iNKT cells could partly confound zero-insertion analyses.

TCRdb reanalysed the 5' RACE reads using MiXCR and keeps one entry per CDR3 protein. In the table there are some 500,000 distinct CDR3 sequences, 20% to 25% of which are singletons. This clonotype was seen only a few times. The antigen is undetermined. The data also belong to a second study, concerning T cells expressing NK-cell markers. That study reports: CD3+CD56+NKG2C+, CD3+CD56+NKG2C- and CD3+CD56-NKG2C+ T cells, once sorted, supplied the TCR beta repertoires.

The source is a young woman in good health. The sequencing input was CD4+ T cells sorted from blood.

The CDR3 loop is CASSDHLAGSGELFF. The DNA for the CDR3 is TGTGCCAGCAGTGACCACCTAGCGGGATCCGGGGAGCTGTTTTTT. The chain couples TRBV12-3 or TRBV12-4 to TRBJ2-2; 9 positions match TRBD2. The J segment lost 6 bases and the V segment lost 5 bases, leaving 7 bases of the junction unmatched. There are 15 residues in the CDR3.